Listed below are T cell receptor beta chains from one sample, sequenced in a study of spatial heterogeneity in lung cancer. Using its own MiXCR run on the 5' RACE reads, TCRdb lists one record per CDR3 protein. This table has roughly 120,000 distinct CDR3 sequences, more than 10% appearing once. This material consisted of PBMCs, taken at follow-up. The receptor set was obtained from a male donor with early-stage non-small cell lung cancer. CDR3s include the opening cysteine and the closing phenylalanine or tryptophan. A D gene is named only where the DNA matches it firmly. The size of a clone is reported for some rows only, either as once, few or many, or as a class for expanded clones.

J | D | V | size | CDR3
TRBJ1-6 | - | TRBV28 | many | CASSPDTTYSPLHF
TRBJ2-3 | TRBD1 | TRBV7-2 | - | CASSSRQGSTDTQYF
TRBJ2-7 | TRBD2 | TRBV10-3 | - | CAISEYGTSGYEQYF
TRBJ1-5 | - | TRBV7-8 | - | CASSSASDKPQHF
TRBJ2-2 | TRBD1 | TRBV4-3 | - | CASSQGGQGLTGELFF
TRBJ1-5 | - | TRBV12-3/TRBV12-4 | - | CASSPGLDNQPQHF
TRBJ2-1 | TRBD2 | TRBV24-1 | - | CATGLMGGQQFF
TRBJ2-7 | TRBD2 | TRBV6-2/TRBV6-3 | few | CASSPGLAGVRSYEQYF
TRBJ2-5 | - | TRBV6-2/TRBV6-3 | - | CASSYSGAGAQYF
TRBJ2-7 | TRBD2 | TRBV20-1 | many | CSAISGGSSYEQYF
TRBJ1-1 | - | TRBV7-2 | many | CASSVQGLGTEAFF
TRBJ2-2 | TRBD1 | TRBV14 | - | CASSPTGGSTGELFF
TRBJ1-5 | - | TRBV28 | many | CASSPKWEPQHF
TRBJ2-7 | - | TRBV10-3 | - | CAISGANEQYF
TRBJ1-2 | - | TRBV5-1 | - | CASSLAGLSNYGYTF
TRBJ2-7 | - | TRBV7-9 | few | CASSLKGIYEQYF
TRBJ1-5 | - | TRBV12-3/TRBV12-4 | - | CASSLMTAPRYSNQPQHF
TRBJ2-1 | TRBD2 | TRBV7-8 | - | CASSSPRGGHEQFF
TRBJ1-5 | - | TRBV2 | - | CASSRGMYSQPQHF
TRBJ2-4 | - | TRBV30 | - | CAWSVGNLAKNIQYF
TRBJ2-7 | - | TRBV28 | many | CASRTSASSYEQYF
TRBJ1-2 | - | TRBV29-1 | few | CSVDLLVTGYTF
TRBJ1-4 | - | TRBV4-3 | many | CASSQEPRGEGKLFF
TRBJ1-4 | - | TRBV27 | few | CASSLSPTGLNEKLFF
TRBJ1-5 | - | TRBV7-2 | - | CASGSGGGGNQPQHF
TRBJ1-4 | - | TRBV20-1 | many | CSARAGTRAEKLFF
TRBJ2-5 | - | TRBV27 | many | CASSLATTSKETQYF
TRBJ2-3 | - | TRBV6-2/TRBV6-3 | few | CASSSPLPQYF
TRBJ2-3 | TRBD2 | TRBV6-5 | - | CASSYSGTSGVLARHTQYF
TRBJ2-1 | TRBD1 | TRBV29-1 | - | CSVERQGVYNEQFF
TRBJ2-7 | - | TRBV6-2/TRBV6-3 | many | CASRTDSGRGEQYF
TRBJ1-2 | TRBD1 | TRBV29-1 | - | CSVGQVGGYTF
TRBJ2-3 | TRBD1 | TRBV6-5 | - | CASSLIRGRRADTQYF
TRBJ2-3 | - | TRBV12-3/TRBV12-4 | many | CASSSNRDADTQYF
TRBJ2-5 | - | TRBV12-5 | - | CASGLVPAETQYF
TRBJ2-3 | - | TRBV5-5 | many | CASSLVRGSDTQYF
TRBJ1-2 | - | TRBV7-9 | many | CASSPGQYGYTF
TRBJ1-4 | - | TRBV29-1 | many | CSVSQVNEKLFF